The source of this T cell receptor (beta chain) is a study of T cells of healthy individuals. Each CDR3 protein gets one entry after TCRdb re-called the 5' RACE reads with MiXCR. The data show about 100,000 distinct CDR3 sequences, with 17% seen just once and over 5% held by the top ten. The origin of this receptor is a human donor in good health.

The CDR3 bases are TGCAGTGCCGATCTAGCGGGAGGAAACACAGATACGCAGTATTTT. Translation gives CSADLAGGNTDTQYF. The V gene is TRBV20-1, the J gene TRBJ2-3; 11 bases fit TRBD2. The CDR3 covers 15 residues. The germline V gene encodes CDR1 DFQATT and CDR2 SNEGSKA (reference sequence). Losses at the gene ends were 6 bases for V and 2 bases for J; bases not matched to a gene: 7.